Detailed here is one T cell receptor (beta chain). This clone showed up just once. The clone's antigen remains unknown. No qualities accompany the bases; no much larger clone lies one base away. The cohort comprised 710 or so healthy bone marrow donors. At the time of sampling, every cohort member was nominally healthy, though immune exposures that went unrecorded were likely present. The donor was CMV seronegative and was included in the group of a few hundred seronegative cohort members. Each donor provided a peripheral blood sample, and peripheral blood mononuclear cells were used for TCR beta sequencing. Genomic DNA extraction from the blood cell samples was performed with the Qiagen DNeasy Blood Extraction Kit. The sample originates from a study of cytomegalovirus exposure and HLA in healthy donors (dated by TCRdb to 2015 to 2018). For context, the study as a whole: In an earlier analysis of around 540 of the donors, 276 Gb of sequence data and 90 million to 120 million unique TCR beta sequences from roughly 190 million T cells were reported. An early release covering about 600 HLA-typed donors comprised 300 to 350 gigabases of sequencing data and some 79 million unique TCR sequences. Of the roughly 390 genotyped donors, about 80% fell in the genetic ancestry cluster associated with self-reported Caucasian donors. The study aimed to test whether cataloging public T cell receptors could reveal signatures of past pathogen exposure. The T cell repertoires of around 730 subjects were profiled by immunosequencing and related to cytomegalovirus serostatus. In addition to the first cohort of 666 subjects, a separate validation cohort of 130 or so different subjects was used. To predict cytomegalovirus infection status, the study brought together high-throughput TCR immunosequencing, statistical association of individual TCRs with disease status, and machine learning. To study patterns of TCR occurrence, a later analysis re-analyzed previously published TCR beta repertoires from 700 or so donors and added high-resolution HLA genotyping. In the later analysis, no new phenotypic data were used to find candidate immune exposures; instead, reliance was placed on TCR beta sequences and their occurrence across donors. An earlier analysis of approximately 630 of the donors applied high-throughput TCR beta sequencing to assess whether each TCR beta V gene segment acted as functional or pseudogenic. Donor age, sex, ethnicity and CMV serostatus were collected together with the repertoire data. Genome-wide SNP genotypes for about 65% of the 666 donors were used in a later genetic analysis, which treated that subset as a discovery cohort. All discovery cohort repertoires had been generated using a single sequencing platform. HLA typing included class I and class II loci at four-digit resolution. Typing coverage varied by locus: about 629-640 donors for A, B, C, DRB1 and DQB1; 500 to 550 for DQA1; around 610 for DPA1; under 490 for DPB1. Because of strong linkage in the cohort, roughly five DR-DQ haplotypes were treated as single units for association and clustering. Among some 410 genotyped donors of the cohort, an average of approximately 240,000 unique TCR beta nucleotide sequences were sequenced per donor, 15% to 20% of them non-productive. The paper's findings and limits, for the study overall: A later genetic analysis reported fewer N-insertions in productive TCRs among donors in an Asian-associated ancestry cluster than the approximately 670-donor mean. It was suggested by the authors that the approach could potentially be generalized to other disease states and immunological phenotypes. A total of 150 to 200 TCR beta chains were listed by the study as associated with cytomegalovirus. Immune exposure information for the cohort was limited to CMV serostatus. The earlier analysis of 587 of the donors excluded about 16 rarely observed V segments, including chromosome 9 orphons, because counts were too low. At a false discovery rate of 0.05, a later analysis linked 16,951 TCR beta sequences to specific HLA alleles. Correlated functional status among segregating V segments might be attributable to linkage disequilibrium, but an unknown experimental factor could not be ruled out. While some public TCRs were present in many individuals, most TCR sequences turned up only very rarely across donors. The presence/absence analyses assumed that sequencing depth was roughly uniform across donors, and that assumption may not be true. According to a later analysis, TCR association rates differed among HLA loci, with DRB1 alleles showing the most associated TCRs and HLA-C alleles showing the fewest. Broadly in line with IMGT annotations, most TCR beta V segments showed up in productive rearrangements about 90% or about 30% of the time in an earlier analysis of roughly 590 of the donors. A later analysis reported that several top co-occurrence clusters appeared linked to parvovirus B19, influenza, CMV and Epstein-Barr virus. According to a later analysis, most CMV-associated TCR beta chains appeared to be HLA-restricted, and the HLA associations seemed to be driven largely by CMV exposure. In vitro tests confirmed that three of the cytomegalovirus-associated TCR beta chains recognize cytomegalovirus antigens. The classifier was reported to diagnose cytomegalovirus status with high specificity and sensitivity in both the original cohort and the validation cohort. In a later genetic analysis, a missense DCLRE1C variant was associated with V-gene and J-gene trimming of TCR beta chains, and the association was replicated in an independent cohort. Because some donors lacked HLA typing at each locus, the association tests relied only on the typed subset. A group of highly shared sequence variants was considered likely to be a technical artifact of the sequencing pipeline. The cohort was sequenced for TCR beta chains only, and without alpha or paired-chain data the features that could be detected were limited. In a later analysis, HLA-associated TCR beta chains were found to be more clonally expanded and to have lower generation probabilities than equally common non-associated chains. A further reported finding was that TCR beta sequences accurately predicted the HLA-A and HLA-B alleles for most subjects in the first cohort. When HLA alleles, especially DR and DQ, strongly co-occurred, TCR associations were difficult to assign to individual alleles.

The protocol used for the library was the immunoSEQ multiplex PCR assay. For the multiplex PCR, a mixture combining 60 forward primers for TCR Vbeta segments and 13 reverse primers for TCR Jbeta segments was used. The CDR3 region of rearranged TCR beta genes was amplified from genomic DNA by a multiplex PCR assay. Amplified TCR beta libraries were sequenced as 87-base-pair reads on the Illumina HiSeq System. Regarding the original processing steps: A later analysis counted about 82 million unique TCR beta chains across the 700 or so repertoires, and roughly 10 million of these chains were shared by at least two donors. Raw reads were error-corrected and collapsed into unique sequences with a nearest-neighbor algorithm that merged closely related sequences to remove PCR and sequencing errors. V, D and J gene segments were assigned by aligning CDR3 sequences to IMGT reference sequences. For a sequence to be retained, a match of at least six nucleotides was required to both a V gene segment and a J gene segment. A rearrangement counted as productive if the CDR3 had no stop codons and remained in frame with V and J, and every other rearrangement counted as non-productive. CDR3 was defined by IMGT convention, running from the second conserved V-encoded cysteine to the conserved J-encoded phenylalanine. The earlier analysis of about 530 of the donors excluded any sequence lacking an unambiguous match to a single V gene segment. In an earlier analysis of a few hundred of the donors, V segments were called functional above 56.7% productive rearrangements and were called segregating when the between-donor standard deviation exceeded 5%. A statistical classification framework was built to diagnose cytomegalovirus status from the catalog of TCR beta chain sequences. A later analysis assigned V and J genes by comparing TCR nucleotide sequences with IMGT/GENE-DB human TR gene sequences. The TCRdist pipeline was used in a later analysis to assign CDR3 sequences and most-parsimonious VDJ recombination scenarios. In a later analysis, each TCR beta chain was defined by its CDR3 amino acid sequence together with its V-gene family, and reads without a unique V-gene family were excluded. A later analysis removed roughly 590 highly shared, low-generation-probability nucleotide sequences to deal with suspected cross-contamination and a sequencing artifact. A later analysis calculated a clonal expansion index for each public chain from normalized within-repertoire ranks of inferred template counts. A later analysis computed generation probabilities with a VDJ recombination model fitted to out-of-frame rearrangements, and checked the results against IGoR. A later analysis scored TCR-TCR, TCR-HLA and TCR-CMV co-occurrence with hypergeometric tests, applying a repertoire-size bias correction to TCR pairs. False discovery rates were estimated in a later analysis by permuting HLA or CMV assignments 20 times. In a later analysis, co-occurring TCRs were grouped using DBSCAN, and TCRdist sequence similarity was added for clustering within HLA-allele-positive subsets. Repertoires with fewer than 30,000 or more than 120,000 public chains were left out of co-occurrence clustering, as were five repertoires with anomalous nucleotide sharing. TCRdb took this table from immuneACCESS and kept in-frame rearrangements with V and J called. Such tables lack part of the clones; where checked against another copy, unresolved V genes explain under half of the gap, and the rest is unexplained. V and J calls and clone size are as listed in that table; D and trimming were resolved from the DNA. In this sample the table shows some 200,000 clones, 85% to 90% of which occur a single time. Roughly 1% of the sample is in the top ten clones.

This clonotype was sampled from a woman in her late teens or twenties in good health and CMV-seronegative. Source material: PBMCs.

The CDR3 is CSVAYSNYEQYF. The DNA sequence reads TGCAGCGTTGCATATAGCAACTACGAGCAGTACTTC. The chain links TRBV29-1 with TRBJ2-7, with the D gene too uncertain to name. The germline V gene sets CDR1 to SQVTM and CDR2 to ANQGSEA. The CDR3 has 12 amino acids, counting the end cysteine and phenylalanine. Only the CDR3 portion is preserved as DNA: 36 bases, with reading frame beginning at the first base. Between the V and J ends, shortened by 4 bases and 3 bases respectively, the junction contains 10 bases.